Shown below are 4 T cell receptor beta chains from a single sample sequenced in a study of PD-1 blockade in classical Hodgkin lymphoma. The sample's time point: newly diagnosed, previously untreated cHL patient sample. The table came from immunoSEQ multiplex PCR; TCRdb's copy has only in-frame clones and leaves some out. The table includes under 80,000 clones, roughly 93% detected once. The sequencing sample was made of peripheral blood mononuclear cells (PBMCs). The receptors derive from a human donor with classical Hodgkin lymphoma.

J is TRBJ1-2 and V is TRBV19; D might be TRBD1 (6 bases). The germline CDR1 and CDR2 sequences are LNHDA and SQIVND (reference sequence). V lost 2 bases to trimming and J lost 5 bases, with 24 bases between them. The CDR3 runs 18 residues. The CDR3 spells CASSIIFGGKSYSYGYTF. The DNA for the CDR3 is TGTGCCAGTAGTATAATTTTTGGGGGCAAGTCTTATTCTTATGGCTACACCTTC.

The chain recombines TRBV6-6 with TRBJ2-7, with TRBD2 identical over 9 bases. V trimming: 6 bases; J trimming: 3 bases; junction bases outside the gene matches: 3. The CDR3 contains 13 residues. CDR1 MNHNY and CDR2 SVGAGI come from the germline V gene (reference sequence). In DNA form, the CDR3 reads TGTGCCAGCAGGACTAGCGGACTCTACGAGCAGTACTTC. Protein sequence: CASRTSGLYEQYF.

The rearrangement links TRBV13 to TRBJ1-2, with no clear D. CDR1 PRHDT and CDR2 FYEKMQ come from the germline V gene (reference sequence). The CDR3 is 12 residues long. V was shortened by 5 bases and J by 3 bases, with 7 bases between the two germline ends. The CDR3 region has the DNA TGTGCCAGCAGCCCCGGGGACTATGGCTACACCTTC. It translates to CASSPGDYGYTF.

The V gene is TRBV18, the J gene TRBJ1-2; no clear D gene. This CDR3 is 13 amino acids long. The germline V gene encodes CDR1 KGHSH and CDR2 LQKENI. Between the trimmed V and J ends, which lost 3 bases and 8 bases, there was a span of 13 bases. The CDR3 here is CASSPFDGGGYTF. The CDR3 bases are TGTGCCAGCTCACCTTTTGACGGCGGGGGCTACACCTTC.